This is a list of T cell receptor beta chains from one sample in a study of blood T cells in healthy people across ages. Each CDR3 protein gets one entry after TCRdb re-called the 5' RACE reads with MiXCR. The sample has 1 million or so distinct CDR3 sequences; 20% to 25% are singletons. This sample also appeared in a second study, on T cells of mothers and their children.

Material: blood. The receptors come from a girl aged 2 to 10 in good health. CDR3s include the opening cysteine and the closing phenylalanine or tryptophan. The D gene is left open where the match is weak. Expanded clones are given a class, and other clones once, few, many or no size at all.

clone_size: .
d_call: .
v_call: TRBV24-1
j_call: TRBJ2-5
cdr3_aa: CATSAGVMGRETQYF
cdr3_nt: TGTGCCACCAGTGCCGGGGTCATGGGGAGGGAGACCCAGTACTTC

clone_size: few
d_call: TRBD1
v_call: TRBV7-2
j_call: TRBJ2-1
cdr3_aa: CASSSRQGAEKHSYNEQFF
cdr3_nt: TGTGCCAGCAGCTCCCGACAGGGGGCGGAAAAACACTCCTACAATGAGCAGTTCTTC

clone_size: .
d_call: TRBD2
v_call: TRBV3-1
j_call: TRBJ2-5
cdr3_aa: CASSHAGELQETQYF
cdr3_nt: TGTGCCAGCAGCCATGCGGGAGAACTTCAAGAGACCCAGTACTTC

clone_size: .
d_call: TRBD1
v_call: TRBV12-3/TRBV12-4
j_call: TRBJ2-2
cdr3_aa: CANSGTVNTGELFF
cdr3_nt: TGTGCCAATTCCGGGACAGTGAACACCGGGGAGCTGTTTTTT

clone_size: .
d_call: .
v_call: TRBV12-3/TRBV12-4
j_call: TRBJ2-7
cdr3_aa: CASSPSARNEQYF
cdr3_nt: TGTGCCAGCAGTCCCTCGGCCCGTAACGAGCAGTACTTC

clone_size: few
d_call: TRBD1
v_call: TRBV29-1
j_call: TRBJ2-5
cdr3_aa: CSGLSTGDETQYF
cdr3_nt: TGCAGCGGGTTAAGCACAGGGGACGAGACCCAGTACTTC

clone_size: .
d_call: .
v_call: TRBV4-1
j_call: TRBJ2-7
cdr3_aa: CASSQVARSYEQYF
cdr3_nt: TGCGCCAGCAGCCAAGTGGCCAGATCCTACGAGCAGTACTTC

clone_size: .
d_call: .
v_call: TRBV7-9
j_call: TRBJ2-7
cdr3_aa: CASSQTEPSNPYEQYF
cdr3_nt: TGTGCCAGCAGCCAAACCGAGCCCTCGAATCCCTACGAGCAGTACTTC

clone_size: .
d_call: .
v_call: TRBV29-1
j_call: TRBJ2-5
cdr3_aa: CSSAGDQETQYF
cdr3_nt: TGCAGCTCCGCGGGTGACCAAGAGACCCAGTACTTC

clone_size: few
d_call: TRBD2
v_call: TRBV29-1
j_call: TRBJ2-3
cdr3_aa: CSALSGLDTDTQYF
cdr3_nt: TGCAGCGCTCTGTCGGGACTAGACACAGATACGCAGTATTTT

clone_size: .
d_call: .
v_call: TRBV4-3
j_call: TRBJ1-4
cdr3_aa: CASSQDLEGNSEKLFF
cdr3_nt: TGCGCCAGCAGCCAAGATTTAGAGGGAAATAGTGAAAAACTGTTTTTT

clone_size: .
d_call: TRBD1
v_call: TRBV7-8
j_call: TRBJ1-1
cdr3_aa: CASSLRDSLPNTEAFF
cdr3_nt: TGTGCCAGCAGCTTAAGGGACAGCTTACCGAACACTGAAGCTTTCTTT

clone_size: few
d_call: .
v_call: TRBV6-1
j_call: TRBJ1-1
cdr3_aa: CASSEDWVNTEAFF
cdr3_nt: TGTGCCAGCAGTGAAGATTGGGTGAACACTGAAGCTTTCTTT

clone_size: .
d_call: .
v_call: TRBV7-2
j_call: TRBJ2-1
cdr3_aa: CASSLGRTHPNYNEQFF
cdr3_nt: TGTGCCAGCAGCTTAGGTAGGACGCATCCAAATTACAATGAGCAGTTCTTC

clone_size: .
d_call: TRBD2
v_call: TRBV6-2/TRBV6-3
j_call: TRBJ2-1
cdr3_aa: CASSGTSYVQFF
cdr3_nt: TGCGCCAGCTCCGGGACTAGTTATGTGCAGTTCTTC

clone_size: few
d_call: .
v_call: TRBV11-2
j_call: TRBJ1-4
cdr3_aa: CASSYDSDSTYEKLFF
cdr3_nt: TGTGCCAGCAGCTACGACTCTGACAGTACTTATGAAAAACTGTTTTTT

clone_size: once
d_call: TRBD1
v_call: TRBV15
j_call: TRBJ2-1
cdr3_aa: CATSTLYGTGYNEQFF
cdr3_nt: TGTGCCACCAGCACTTTATACGGGACAGGGTACAATGAGCAGTTCTTC

clone_size: few
d_call: .
v_call: TRBV7-9
j_call: TRBJ2-5
cdr3_aa: CASISPAGPQETQYF
cdr3_nt: TGTGCCAGCATCTCCCCGGCCGGCCCTCAAGAGACCCAGTACTTC

clone_size: .
d_call: TRBD1
v_call: TRBV12-3/TRBV12-4
j_call: TRBJ2-7
cdr3_aa: CASSWDRRRQYF
cdr3_nt: TGTGCCAGCAGTTGGGACAGAAGGAGGCAGTACTTC

clone_size: few
d_call: TRBD2
v_call: TRBV9
j_call: TRBJ2-7
cdr3_aa: CASSVVGGLDEQYF
cdr3_nt: TGTGCCAGCAGCGTAGTGGGGGGGTTGGACGAGCAGTACTTC

clone_size: few
d_call: TRBD1
v_call: TRBV12-3/TRBV12-4
j_call: TRBJ2-5
cdr3_aa: CASKRQGAETQYF
cdr3_nt: TGTGCCAGCAAGAGACAGGGAGCAGAGACCCAGTACTTC

clone_size: .
d_call: .
v_call: TRBV6-1
j_call: TRBJ1-1
cdr3_aa: CASSVEPGTEAFF
cdr3_nt: TGTGCCAGCAGTGTTGAGCCTGGCACTGAAGCTTTCTTT

clone_size: few
d_call: .
v_call: TRBV20-1
j_call: TRBJ2-5
cdr3_aa: CSARDISETQYF
cdr3_nt: TGCAGTGCCAGGGACATCTCAGAGACCCAGTACTTC

clone_size: .
d_call: TRBD2
v_call: TRBV12-3/TRBV12-4
j_call: TRBJ2-2
cdr3_aa: CASSFGAGYTGELFF
cdr3_nt: TGTGCCAGCAGTTTTGGAGCGGGGTACACCGGGGAGCTGTTTTTT

clone_size: .
d_call: .
v_call: TRBV12-3/TRBV12-4
j_call: TRBJ2-7
cdr3_aa: CASTPTYSSYEQYF
cdr3_nt: TGTGCCAGCACCCCGACGTATAGCTCCTACGAGCAGTACTTC

clone_size: .
d_call: TRBD2
v_call: TRBV5-1
j_call: TRBJ2-1
cdr3_aa: CASSNLVTSGYNEQFF
cdr3_nt: TGCGCCAGCAGCAACTTAGTGACTAGCGGTTACAATGAGCAGTTCTTC

clone_size: few
d_call: .
v_call: TRBV20-1
j_call: TRBJ2-1
cdr3_aa: CSAWGLAASGKRVSYNEQFF
cdr3_nt: TGCAGTGCTTGGGGGCTAGCGGCGAGCGGGAAGAGGGTATCATACAATGAGCAGTTCTTC

clone_size: .
d_call: .
v_call: TRBV6-5
j_call: TRBJ1-2
cdr3_aa: CASSYSLLMGYGYTF
cdr3_nt: TGTGCCAGCAGTTACTCCCTCCTCATGGGGTATGGCTACACCTTC